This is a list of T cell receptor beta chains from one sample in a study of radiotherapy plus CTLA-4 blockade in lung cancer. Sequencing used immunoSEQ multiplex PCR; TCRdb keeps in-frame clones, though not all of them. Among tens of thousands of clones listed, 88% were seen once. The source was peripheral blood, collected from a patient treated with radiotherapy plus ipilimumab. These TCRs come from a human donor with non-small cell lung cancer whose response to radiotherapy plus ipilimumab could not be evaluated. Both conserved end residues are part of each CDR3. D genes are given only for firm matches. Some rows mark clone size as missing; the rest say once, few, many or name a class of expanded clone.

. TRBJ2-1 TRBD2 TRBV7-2 TGTGCCAGCAGCCGGAATGGGAGGGGAACGCGCGATGAGCAGTTCTTC CASSRNGRGTRDEQFF
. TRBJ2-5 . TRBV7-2 TGTGCCAGCAGCTTAGTTCGGGGGGAGACCCAGTACTTC CASSLVRGETQYF
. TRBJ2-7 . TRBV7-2 TGTGCCAGCAGCCCCCGACAGTTTTCCTACGAGCAGTACTTC CASSPRQFSYEQYF
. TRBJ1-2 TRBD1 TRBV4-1 TGCGCCAGCAGCCAAGAGGGGGGACAGGGATATTCCGGCTACACCTTC CASSQEGGQGYSGYTF
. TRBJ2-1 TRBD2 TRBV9 TGTGCCAGCAGCGTAGCGGGTAGCGGGTTACTTAATGAGCAGTTCTTC CASSVAGSGLLNEQFF
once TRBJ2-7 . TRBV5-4 TGTGCCAGCAGCTTGAGAGGGTACGAGCAGTACTTC CASSLRGYEQYF
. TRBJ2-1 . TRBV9 TGTGCCAGCAGCGCCCGGGATTACTCCTACAATGAGCAGTTCTTC CASSARDYSYNEQFF
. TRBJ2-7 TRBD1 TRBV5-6 TGTGCCAGCAGCTTGGTGTGGGACAGCGGCTACGAGCAGTACTTC CASSLVWDSGYEQYF
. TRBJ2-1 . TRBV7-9 TGTGCCAGCAGCTTGGCCCCTGGAGGTGGCAGCTACAATGAGCAGTTCTTC CASSLAPGGGSYNEQFF
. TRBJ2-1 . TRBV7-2 TGTGCCAGCAGCTCTCTAGCAGTCTCCTACAATGAGCAGTTCTTC CASSSLAVSYNEQFF
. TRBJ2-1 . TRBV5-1 TGCGCCAGCAGCTTGTTAGGGGGGGCCGATGAGCAGTTCTTC CASSLLGGADEQFF
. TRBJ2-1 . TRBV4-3 TGCGCCAGCAGCCAAGAAATGTATTCGGGTGAGCAGTTCTTC CASSQEMYSGEQFF
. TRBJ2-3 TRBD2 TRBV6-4 TGTGCCAGCAGTCCTAGCGGGGGGAAGGGTACGCAGTATTTT CASSPSGGKGTQYF
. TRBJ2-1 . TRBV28 TGTGCCAGCAGTCCCGGCGGGGCTATGGGAACCAATGAGCAGTTCTTC CASSPGGAMGTNEQFF
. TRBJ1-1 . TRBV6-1 TGTGCCAGCAAGAGGACAGCGAACACTGAAGCTTTCTTT CASKRTANTEAFF
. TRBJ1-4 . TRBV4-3 TGCGCCAGCACCGCGTCCGAGGAGAGTGAAAAACTGTTTTTT CASTASEESEKLFF
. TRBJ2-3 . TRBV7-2 TGTGCCAGCAGCTTAGGAGGTAGCCGGGCAGATACGCAGTATTTT CASSLGGSRADTQYF
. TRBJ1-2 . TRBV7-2 TGTGCCAGCAGCTCCGGACAGCGTAACTATGGCTACACCTTC CASSSGQRNYGYTF
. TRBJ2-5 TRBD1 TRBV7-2 TGTGCCAGCAGCTCGGGGGTGGGACAGGGACAAGAGACCCAGTACTTC CASSSGVGQGQETQYF
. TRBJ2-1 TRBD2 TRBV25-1 TGTGCCAGCAGTGGTCTAGGGAGGGATGAGCAGTTCTTC CASSGLGRDEQFF